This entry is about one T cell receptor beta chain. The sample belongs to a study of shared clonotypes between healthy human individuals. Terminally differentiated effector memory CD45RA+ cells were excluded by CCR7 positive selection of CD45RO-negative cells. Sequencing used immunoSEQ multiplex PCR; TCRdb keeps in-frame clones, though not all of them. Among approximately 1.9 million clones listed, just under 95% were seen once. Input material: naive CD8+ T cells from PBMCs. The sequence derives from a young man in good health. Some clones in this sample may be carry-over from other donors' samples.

The CDR3 loop reads CASSDSSLAGATQYF. CDR3 coding DNA: TGTGCCAGCAGTGACTCGAGTCTAGCGGGAGCCACGCAGTATTTT. This chain links TRBV6-4 with TRBJ2-3; 10 nucleotides line up with TRBD2. CDR1 and CDR2 from the germline V gene are MRHNA and SNTAGT. The CDR3 has 15 residues. Trimming took 0 bases from V and 9 from J; bases not matched to a gene: 6.